This entry lists 22 T cell receptor beta chains sequenced from one sample in a study of T cells in Graves' hyperthyroidism and ophthalmopathy. RNA transcripts were the template for amplifying TCR beta CDR3 regions. RT-PCR in the first round (using the HTBI primer set) targeted the TCR CDR3. TCRdb passed the multiplex PCR reads through MiXCR, listing each CDR3 protein once. The sample records approximately 370,000 distinct CDR3 sequences, 17% being singletons. Specimen: blood. The source is a woman in her 30s with Graves' hyperthyroidism that later progressed to Graves' ophthalmopathy.

Ten or more counts support this clonotype. This chain joins TRBV10-3 and TRBJ2-2; the D call may be TRBD1 or TRBD2 (5 bases each). The length of the CDR3 is 11 residues. Germline loops: CDR1 ENHRY, CDR2 SYGVKD. Trimming took 10 bases from V and 6 from J, leaving 9 bases between them. The CDR3 bases are TGTGCCAATAGGGACGCCGGGGAGCTGTTTTTT. Translation: CANRDAGELFF.

This clonotype was found many times. The rearrangement links TRBV2 to TRBJ1-2; D uncertain. Germline lookup yields CDR1 SNHLY and CDR2 FYNNEI. The CDR3 covers 13 residues. V was cut by 6 bases and J by 0 bases, with 8 bases left in between. The CDR3 sequence: CASSVTANYGYTF. The CDR3 bases are TGTGCCAGCAGCGTAACGGCTAACTATGGCTACACCTTC.

There are a few counts of this clonotype. The chain carries TRBV28 and TRBJ2-7; 12 nucleotides line up with TRBD2. This CDR3 has 15 residues. The V gene end was trimmed by 6 bases and the J gene end by 6 bases; junction bases not matched to a gene: 9. Germline CDR1 MDHEN, CDR2 SYDVKM. The CDR3 DNA sequence: TGTGCCAGCAGCCCAGGACTAGCGGGACTCGGCGAGCAGTACTTC. The encoded protein is CASSPGLAGLGEQYF.

Ten or more counts support this clonotype. The V gene is TRBV4-1, the J gene TRBJ1-2; 9 bases are a match to TRBD1. The germline CDR1 and CDR2 sequences are MGHRA and YSYEKL. The CDR3 contains 14 residues. V was clipped by 4 bases and J by 8 bases; unmatched bases: 8. The CDR3 nucleotides read TGCGCCAGCAGCCGGGACAGGGTCGTTCAAGGCTACACCTTC. Its translation is CASSRDRVVQGYTF.

The chain joins TRBV5-1 to TRBJ2-2; 14 bases fit TRBD2. CDR1 SGHRS and CDR2 YFSETQ come from the germline V gene. CDR3 length equals 16 residues. J lost 5 bases, V lost 4 bases, and 4 bases had no gene match. CDR3 sequence: CASSLGLAGATGELFF. Here the CDR3 DNA reads TGCGCCAGCAGCCTGGGACTAGCGGGAGCTACCGGGGAGCTGTTTTTT.

This clonotype was detected ten times or more. This chain links TRBV24-1 with TRBJ2-2; 7 positions match TRBD2. Trimming cost V 4 bases and J 5 bases; bases outside gene matches: 9. The CDR3 extends over 16 amino acids. In germline, CDR1 is KGHDR, CDR2 SFDVKD. CDR3 nucleotides: TGTGCCACCAGTGACCCAGGACTAGATCGGACCGGGGAGCTGTTTTTT. Amino acids: CATSDPGLDRTGELFF.

The sample holds many counts of this clonotype. The chain employs TRBV30 and TRBJ2-1; 12 bases match TRBD2. Germline V lookup: CDR1 GTSNPN, CDR2 SVGIG (reference sequence). This CDR3 spans 13 amino acids. V lost 4 bases, J lost 5 bases, and 0 bases stayed unmatched. The CDR3 here is CAWTSGRDNEQFF. DNA for the CDR3: TGTGCCTGGACTAGCGGGAGGGACAATGAGCAGTTCTTC.

In this sample, this clonotype turned up a few times. The rearrangement links TRBV20-1 to TRBJ1-5; 7 bases are a match to TRBD1. V lost 8 bases to trimming and J lost 1 base; unmatched junction nucleotides: 11. Looked up from germline, CDR1 is DFQATT and CDR2 is SNEGSKA (reference sequence). The CDR3 has 15 amino acids. The CDR3, as DNA: TGCAGTACTAAAGCCGGGACAGCGAGCAATCAGCCCCAGCATTTT. Amino acids: CSTKAGTASNQPQHF.

The V call is TRBV7-2, the J call TRBJ2-1, with D possibly TRBD2 on 7 matching bases. Germline V CDR1 and CDR2: SGHTA, FQGNSA. V lost 4 bases and J lost 10, with 20 bases in between. CDR3 size: 15 residues. DNA of the CDR3: TGTGCCAGCAGCTGGGGGGGGGGGGGCAGGTGGGAGCAGTTCTTC. It translates to CASSWGGGGRWEQFF. Drawing the rest from reference TRBV7-2 and TRBJ2-1, the complete variable domain is GAGVSQSPSNKVTEKGKDVELRCDPISGHTALYWYRQSLGQGLEFLIYFQGNSAPDKSGLPSDRFSAERTGGSVSTLTIQRTQQEDSAVYLCASSWGGGGRWEQFFGPGTRLTVL.

There are many counts of this clonotype. The chain has TRBV20-1 and TRBJ2-3; D could derive from TRBD1 or TRBD2 (5 bases each). Trimming removed 1 base at V and 2 bases at J, with 19 bases between. The germline CDR1 and CDR2 sequences are DFQATT and SNEGSKA (reference sequence). This CDR3 is 17 amino acids long. The CDR3 DNA reads as TGCAGTGCTAGAGGGGACCTCTACCTAGGGCACACAGATACGCAGTATTTT. It translates to CSARGDLYLGHTDTQYF.

This clonotype was picked up many times. The chain links TRBV27 to TRBJ1-5; no firm D call. Trimming stripped 0 bases from V and 7 bases from J, with 10 bases between. Looked up from germline, CDR1 is MNHEY and CDR2 is SMNVEV (reference sequence). This CDR3 region has 14 residues. Written as DNA, the CDR3 is TGTGCCAGCAGTTTATCGGGGATGGACCAGCCCCAGCATTTT. Translation gives CASSLSGMDQPQHF.

The chain is built from TRBV7-9 and TRBJ2-7, with D hard to call. This CDR3 has 12 residues. Looked up from germline, CDR1 is SEHNR and CDR2 is FQNEAQ (reference sequence). With 2 bases removed from V and 6 bases from J, the gap between germline ends came to 8 bases. The CDR3 is CASSLSRGEQYF. CDR3 coding DNA: TGTGCCAGCAGCTTATCTAGAGGCGAGCAGTACTTC.

This clonotype was observed a handful of times. The chain is built from TRBV10-2 and TRBJ2-3; D is tentatively TRBD1 or TRBD2 (6 bases each). Germline V gene data show CDR1 as WSHSY and CDR2 as SAAADI. The CDR3 is 17 residues long. The V gene lost 6 bases and the J gene lost 2 bases, with 21 bases spanning the gap. CDR3 residues: CASSLGISGAYTDTQYF. DNA for the CDR3: TGCGCCAGCAGCCTTGGGATTTCGGGGGCTTACACAGATACGCAGTATTTT.

The chain links TRBV7-6 to TRBJ2-1; tentative D call: TRBD2 (6 bases). Germline V gene data show CDR1 as SGHVS and CDR2 as FNYEAQ. The CDR3 has 14 amino acids. V was pared by 3 bases and J by 8 bases, with 14 bases between. The CDR3 is CASSLEGLAYEQFF. The CDR3, as DNA: TGTGCCAGCAGCTTGGAGGGCCTAGCGTATGAGCAGTTCTTC.

This clonotype was picked up a small number of times. This rearrangement joins TRBV25-1 to TRBJ2-2; TRBD1 might be the D (6 bases). Germline loops: CDR1 MGHDK, CDR2 SYGVNS. The CDR3 covers 13 residues. V lost 3 bases and J lost 7, with 9 bases in between. CDR3 sequence (DNA): TGTGCCAGCAGTGAGCAGGGGATCGGGGAGCTGTTTTTT. This encodes CASSEQGIGELFF.

This clonotype occurred a few times. The J gene is TRBJ1-1, the V gene TRBV5-1; D uncertain. Germline V gives CDR1 SGHRS, CDR2 YFSETQ. Trimming removed 0 bases at V and 8 bases at J, with 14 bases between. This CDR3 has 14 residues. The CDR3 DNA sequence: TGCGCCAGCAGCTTGGCCGAGGCCCTCGGGGAAGCTTTCTTT. It codes for CASSLAEALGEAFF.

Comments on this clonotype: A read error is possible here, since a much larger clone lies one base away. The chain uses TRBV28 and TRBJ1-1; unclear D gene. V lost 2 bases to trimming and J lost 1 base, with 14 bases between them. Per the germline V gene, CDR1 is MDHEN and CDR2 is SYDVKM. The CDR3 runs 16 residues. The CDR3 region has the DNA TGTGCCAGCAGTTTAAACCGCGGCACCCGGAACACTGAAGCTTTCTTT. As protein: CASSLNRGTRNTEAFF.

The genes are TRBV4-2 and TRBJ2-1; 10 nucleotides line up with TRBD2. With V trimmed by 0 bases and J by 6 bases, 8 bases remained unmatched. CDR1 is LGHNA, CDR2 YNFKEQ, per germline. The CDR3 consists of 17 residues. The CDR3 bases are TGTGCCAGCAGCCAAGATCTGAGACTAGCGGGCTTCAATGAGCAGTTCTTC. As protein: CASSQDLRLAGFNEQFF.

This clonotype was counted at least ten times. The chain recombines TRBV11-2 with TRBJ1-2; TRBD1 is a possible D gene (6 bases). The CDR3 has 12 residues. The germline V and J ends were trimmed by 5 bases and 8 bases, with 12 bases remaining between them. Germline V CDR1 and CDR2: SGHAT, FQNNGV. The CDR3 DNA reads TGTGCCAGCAGCGAGGAGGGGGACGGCTACACCTTC. Its translation is CASSEEGDGYTF.

This clonotype was observed a few times. J is TRBJ2-1 and V is TRBV20-1; TRBD2 matches 8 bases. Germline CDR1 is DFQATT and CDR2 is SNEGSKA (reference sequence). The CDR3 runs 14 residues. V was pared by 6 bases and J by 6 bases, with 10 bases of the junction left unmatched. CDR3 coding DNA: TGCAGTGCAAACGGGGGGGGCCCGGGCAATGAGCAGTTCTTC. Translated: CSANGGGPGNEQFF.

The chain joins TRBV18 to TRBJ1-5, with D uncertain. The CDR3 length is 14 residues. Per germline, CDR1 KGHSH and CDR2 LQKENI. Trimming took off 2 bases at V and 3 bases at J, with 8 bases between the two ends. As DNA, the CDR3 is TGTGCCAGCTCACCAGGACGCCACAATCAGCCCCAGCATTTT. Its translation is CASSPGRHNQPQHF. Drawing the rest from reference TRBV18 and TRBJ1-5, the complete variable domain is NAGVMQNPRHLVRRRGQEARLRCSPMKGHSHVYWYRQLPEEGLKFMVYLQKENIIDESGMPKERFSAEFPKEGPSILRIQQVVRGDSAAYFCASSPGRHNQPQHFGDGTRLSIL.

The chain couples TRBV5-6 to TRBJ2-5, with 8 bases matching TRBD2. Losses at the gene ends were 5 bases for V and 5 bases for J; bases not matched to a gene: 8. The CDR3 covers 14 residues. Per the germline V gene, CDR1 is SGHDT and CDR2 is YYEEEE. The DNA for the CDR3 is TGTGCCAGCAGGCGGGAGGCGGGGCGGGAGACCCAGTACTTC. It translates to CASRREAGRETQYF.